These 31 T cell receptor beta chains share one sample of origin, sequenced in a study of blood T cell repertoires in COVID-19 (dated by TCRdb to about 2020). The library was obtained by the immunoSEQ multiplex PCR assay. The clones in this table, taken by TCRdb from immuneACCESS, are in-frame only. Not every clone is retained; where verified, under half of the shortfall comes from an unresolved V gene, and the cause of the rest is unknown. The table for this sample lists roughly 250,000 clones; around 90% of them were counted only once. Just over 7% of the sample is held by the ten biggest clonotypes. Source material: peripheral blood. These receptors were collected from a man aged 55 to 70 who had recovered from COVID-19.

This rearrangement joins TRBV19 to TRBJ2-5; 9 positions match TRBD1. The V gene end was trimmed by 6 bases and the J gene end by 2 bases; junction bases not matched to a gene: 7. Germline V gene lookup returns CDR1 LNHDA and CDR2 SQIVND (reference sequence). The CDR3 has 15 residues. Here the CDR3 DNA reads TGTGCCAGTAGGAAAGGGACAGGGCAACAAGAGACCCAGTACTTC. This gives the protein CASRKGTGQQETQYF.

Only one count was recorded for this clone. CDR3 in amino acids: CASSGRTVEEKLFF. The CDR3 coding sequence is TGTGCCAGCAGCGGAAGGACAGTGGAGGAAAAACTGTTTTTT. The J gene is TRBJ1-4, the V gene TRBV9; a weak D match, TRBD1 (6 bases). CDR3 length: 14 residues. Germline V gene lookup returns CDR1 SGDLS and CDR2 YYNGEE. V was trimmed by 3 bases and J by 8 bases, leaving 14 bases between them.

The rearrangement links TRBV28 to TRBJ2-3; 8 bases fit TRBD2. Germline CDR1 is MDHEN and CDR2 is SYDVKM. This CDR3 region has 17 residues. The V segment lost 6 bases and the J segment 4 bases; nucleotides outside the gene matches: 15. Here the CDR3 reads CASRKKIGGGSPDTQYF. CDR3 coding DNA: TGTGCCAGCAGGAAAAAAATCGGGGGGGGTAGTCCAGATACGCAGTATTTT.

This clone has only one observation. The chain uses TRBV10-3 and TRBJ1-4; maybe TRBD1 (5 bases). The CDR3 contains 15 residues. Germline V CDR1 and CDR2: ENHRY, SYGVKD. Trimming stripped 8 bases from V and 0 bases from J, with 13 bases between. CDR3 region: CAIAKGGATNEKLFF. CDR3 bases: TGTGCCATCGCCAAGGGAGGGGCAACTAATGAAAAACTGTTTTTT.

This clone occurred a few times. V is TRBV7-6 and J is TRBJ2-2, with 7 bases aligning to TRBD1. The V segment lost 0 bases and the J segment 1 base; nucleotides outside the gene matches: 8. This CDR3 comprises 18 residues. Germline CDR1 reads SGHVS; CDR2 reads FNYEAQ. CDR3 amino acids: CASSLAAVYRGNTGELFF. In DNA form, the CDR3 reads TGTGCCAGCAGCTTAGCGGCCGTCTACAGGGGGAACACCGGGGAGCTGTTTTTT.

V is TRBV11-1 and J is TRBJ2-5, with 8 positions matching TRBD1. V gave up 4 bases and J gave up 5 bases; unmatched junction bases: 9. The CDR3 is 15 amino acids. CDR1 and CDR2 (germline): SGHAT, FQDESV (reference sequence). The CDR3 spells CASSSWTGRYETQYF. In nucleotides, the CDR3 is TGTGCCAGCAGCTCCTGGACAGGGAGGTACGAGACCCAGTACTTC.

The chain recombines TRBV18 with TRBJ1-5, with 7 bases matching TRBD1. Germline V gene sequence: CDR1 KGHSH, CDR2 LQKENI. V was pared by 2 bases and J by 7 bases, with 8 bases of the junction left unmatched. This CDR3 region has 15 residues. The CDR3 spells CASSPVGQFGQPQHF. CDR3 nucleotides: TGTGCCAGCTCACCAGTGGGACAGTTCGGACAGCCCCAGCATTTT.

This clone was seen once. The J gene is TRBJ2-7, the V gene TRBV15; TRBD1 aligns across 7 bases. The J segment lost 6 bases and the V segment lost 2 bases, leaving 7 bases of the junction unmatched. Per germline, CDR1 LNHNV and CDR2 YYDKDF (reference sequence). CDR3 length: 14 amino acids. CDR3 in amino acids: CATSRTGAGSEQYV. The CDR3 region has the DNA TGTGCCACCAGCAGAACAGGGGCCGGGTCCGAGCAGTACGTC.

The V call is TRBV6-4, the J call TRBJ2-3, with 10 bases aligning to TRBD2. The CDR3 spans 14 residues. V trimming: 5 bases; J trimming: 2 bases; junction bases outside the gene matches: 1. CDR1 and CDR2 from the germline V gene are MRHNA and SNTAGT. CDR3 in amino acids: CASSSGGVTDTQYF. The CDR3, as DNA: TGTGCCAGCAGTAGCGGGGGGGTCACAGATACGCAGTATTTT.

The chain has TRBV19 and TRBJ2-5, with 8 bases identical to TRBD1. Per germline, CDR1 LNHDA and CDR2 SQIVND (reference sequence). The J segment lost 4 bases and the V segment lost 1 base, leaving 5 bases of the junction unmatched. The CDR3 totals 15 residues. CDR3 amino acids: CASSIGTGYGETQYF. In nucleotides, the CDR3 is TGTGCCAGTAGTATAGGGACAGGGTACGGAGAGACCCAGTACTTC.

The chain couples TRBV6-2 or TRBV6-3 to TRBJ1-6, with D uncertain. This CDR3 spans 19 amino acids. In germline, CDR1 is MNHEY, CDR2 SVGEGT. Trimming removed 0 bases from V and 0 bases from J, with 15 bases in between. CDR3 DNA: TGTGCCAGCAGTTACTCAAACCGAACTGACTTCTCCTATAATTCACCCCTCCACTTT. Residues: CASSYSNRTDFSYNSPLHF.

In DNA, the CDR3 is TGTGCCATCCGACAAACCGGGACAGGGAATTCACCCCTCCACTTT. Protein: CAIRQTGTGNSPLHF. The chain combines TRBV10-3 with TRBJ1-6; 9 bases align to TRBD1. The length of the CDR3 is 15 residues. Unmatched junction bases numbered 9, after V lost 8 bases and J lost 7 bases. Germline V gene lookup returns CDR1 ENHRY and CDR2 SYGVKD.

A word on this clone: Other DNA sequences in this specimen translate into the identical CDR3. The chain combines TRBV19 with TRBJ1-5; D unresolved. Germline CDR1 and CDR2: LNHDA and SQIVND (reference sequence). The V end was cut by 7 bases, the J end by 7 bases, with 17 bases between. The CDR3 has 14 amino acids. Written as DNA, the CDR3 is TGTGCCAGTAAAGGATTGTGGGAGGAGCAGCCCCAGCATTTT. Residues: CASKGLWEEQPQHF.

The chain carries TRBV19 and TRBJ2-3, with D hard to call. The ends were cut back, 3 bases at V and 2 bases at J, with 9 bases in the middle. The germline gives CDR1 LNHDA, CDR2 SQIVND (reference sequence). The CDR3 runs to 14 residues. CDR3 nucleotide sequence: TGTGCCAGTAGTATTTCTAGTTACACAGATACGCAGTATTTT. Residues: CASSISSYTDTQYF.

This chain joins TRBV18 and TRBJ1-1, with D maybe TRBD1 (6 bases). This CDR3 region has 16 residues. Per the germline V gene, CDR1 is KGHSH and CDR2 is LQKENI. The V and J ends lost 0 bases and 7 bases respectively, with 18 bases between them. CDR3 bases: TGTGCCAGCTCACCACCGTCCCAGGGGATCCGCGTTGAAGCTTTCTTT. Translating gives CASSPPSQGIRVEAFF.

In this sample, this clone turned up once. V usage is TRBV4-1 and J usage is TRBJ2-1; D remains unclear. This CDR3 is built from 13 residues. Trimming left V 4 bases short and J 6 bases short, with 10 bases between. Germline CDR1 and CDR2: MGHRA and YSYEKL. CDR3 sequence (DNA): TGCGCCAGCAGCCGGAGCCAAGGCAATGAGCAGTTCTTC. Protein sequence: CASSRSQGNEQFF.

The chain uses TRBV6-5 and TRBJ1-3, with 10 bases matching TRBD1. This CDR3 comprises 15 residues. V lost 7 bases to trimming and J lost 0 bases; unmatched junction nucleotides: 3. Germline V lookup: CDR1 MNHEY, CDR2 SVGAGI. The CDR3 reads CASTRDRGSGNTIYF. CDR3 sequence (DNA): TGTGCCAGCACCCGGGACAGGGGCTCTGGAAACACCATATATTTT.

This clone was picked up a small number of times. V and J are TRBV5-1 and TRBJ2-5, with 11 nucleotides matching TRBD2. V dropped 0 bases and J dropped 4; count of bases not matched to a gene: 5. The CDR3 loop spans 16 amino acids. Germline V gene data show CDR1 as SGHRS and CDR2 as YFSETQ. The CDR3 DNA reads TGCGCCAGCAGCTTGGACCCTAGCGGGGGGCGAGAGACCCAGTACTTC. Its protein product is CASSLDPSGGRETQYF.

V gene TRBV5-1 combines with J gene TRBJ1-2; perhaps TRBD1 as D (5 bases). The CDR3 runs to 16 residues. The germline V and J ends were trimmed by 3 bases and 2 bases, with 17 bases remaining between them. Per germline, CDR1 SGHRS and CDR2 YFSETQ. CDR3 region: CASSWEGDFTNYGYTF. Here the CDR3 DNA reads TGCGCCAGCAGCTGGGAAGGGGATTTCACCAACTATGGCTACACCTTC.

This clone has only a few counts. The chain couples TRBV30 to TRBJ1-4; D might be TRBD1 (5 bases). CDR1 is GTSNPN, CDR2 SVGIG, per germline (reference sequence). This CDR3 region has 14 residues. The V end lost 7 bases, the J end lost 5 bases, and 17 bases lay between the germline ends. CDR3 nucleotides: TGTGCCTTCACGCGCGTGGGGCCGAATGAAAAACTGTTTTTT. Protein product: CAFTRVGPNEKLFF.

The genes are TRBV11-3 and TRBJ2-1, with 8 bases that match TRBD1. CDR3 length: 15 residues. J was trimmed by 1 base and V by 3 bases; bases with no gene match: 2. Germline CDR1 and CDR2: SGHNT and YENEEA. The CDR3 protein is CASSFRQGSYNEQFF. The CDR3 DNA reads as TGTGCCAGCAGCTTCCGACAGGGGTCCTACAATGAGCAGTTCTTC.

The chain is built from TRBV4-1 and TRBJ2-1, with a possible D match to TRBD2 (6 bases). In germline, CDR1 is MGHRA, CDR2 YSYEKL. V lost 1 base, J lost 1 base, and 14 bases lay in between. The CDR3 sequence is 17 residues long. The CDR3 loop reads CASSQGGERISYNEQFF. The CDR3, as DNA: TGCGCCAGCAGCCAAGGGGGGGAACGAATTTCCTACAATGAGCAGTTCTTC.

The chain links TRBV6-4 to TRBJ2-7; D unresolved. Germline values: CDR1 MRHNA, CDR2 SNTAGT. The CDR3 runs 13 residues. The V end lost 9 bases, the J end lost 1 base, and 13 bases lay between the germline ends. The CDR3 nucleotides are TGTGCCAGGGGTCTGAGAGGTTCCTACGAGCAGTACGTC. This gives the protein CARGLRGSYEQYV.

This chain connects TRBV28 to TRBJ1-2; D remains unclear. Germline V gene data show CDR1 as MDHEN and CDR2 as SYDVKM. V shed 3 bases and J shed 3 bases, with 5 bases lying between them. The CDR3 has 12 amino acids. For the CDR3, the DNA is TGTGCCAGCAGTTTGGTAGACTATGGCTACACCTTC. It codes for CASSLVDYGYTF.

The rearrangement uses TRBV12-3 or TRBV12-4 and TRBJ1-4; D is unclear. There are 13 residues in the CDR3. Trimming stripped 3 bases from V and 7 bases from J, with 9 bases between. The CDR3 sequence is CASSFRVVEKLFF. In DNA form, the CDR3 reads TGTGCCAGCAGTTTTCGGGTGGTTGAAAAACTGTTTTTT.

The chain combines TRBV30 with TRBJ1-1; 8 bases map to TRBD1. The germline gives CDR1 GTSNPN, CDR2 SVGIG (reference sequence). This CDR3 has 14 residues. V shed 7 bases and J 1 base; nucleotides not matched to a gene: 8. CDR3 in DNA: TGTGCCTCCATGTCCGGGACAGGGAACACTGAAGCTTTCTTT. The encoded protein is CASMSGTGNTEAFF.

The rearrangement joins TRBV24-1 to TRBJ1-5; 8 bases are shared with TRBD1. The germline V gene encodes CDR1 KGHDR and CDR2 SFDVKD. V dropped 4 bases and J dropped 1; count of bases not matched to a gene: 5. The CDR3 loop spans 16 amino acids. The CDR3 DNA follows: TGTGCCACCAGTGACCCAGGACAGGGAAGCAATCAGCCCCAGCATTTT. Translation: CATSDPGQGSNQPQHF.

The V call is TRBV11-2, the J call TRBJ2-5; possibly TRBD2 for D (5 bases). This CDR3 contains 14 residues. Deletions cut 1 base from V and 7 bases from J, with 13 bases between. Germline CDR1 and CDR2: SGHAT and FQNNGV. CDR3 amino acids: CASSLVIGVGTQYF. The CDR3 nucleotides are TGTGCCAGCAGCTTAGTTATCGGGGTTGGGACCCAGTACTTC. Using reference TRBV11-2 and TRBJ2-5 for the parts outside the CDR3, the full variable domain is EAGVAQSPRYKIIEKRQSVAFWCNPISGHATLYWYQQILGQGPKLLIQFQNNGVVDDSQLPKDRFSAERLKGVDSTLKIQPAKLEDSAVYLCASSLVIGVGTQYFGPGTRLLVL.

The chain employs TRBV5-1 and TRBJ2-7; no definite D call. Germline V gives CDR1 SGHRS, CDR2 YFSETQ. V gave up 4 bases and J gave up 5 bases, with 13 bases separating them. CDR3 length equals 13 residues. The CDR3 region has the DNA TGCGCCAGCAGCCTACAGCCCTGGGACGAGCAGTACTTC. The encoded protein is CASSLQPWDEQYF.

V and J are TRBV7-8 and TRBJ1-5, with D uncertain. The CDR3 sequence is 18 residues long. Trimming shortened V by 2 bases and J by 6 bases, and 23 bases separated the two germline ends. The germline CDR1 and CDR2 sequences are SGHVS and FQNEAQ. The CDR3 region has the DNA TGTGCCAGCAGCTTACCTACAGCCATACTAGGCCCCAGTCAGCCCCAGCATTTT. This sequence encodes CASSLPTAILGPSQPQHF. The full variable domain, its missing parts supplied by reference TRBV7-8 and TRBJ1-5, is GAGVSQSPRYKVAKRGQDVALRCDPISGHVSLFWYQQALGQGPEFLTYFQNEAQLDKSGLPSDRFFAERPEGSVSTLKIQRTQQEDSAVYLCASSLPTAILGPSQPQHFGDGTRLSIL.

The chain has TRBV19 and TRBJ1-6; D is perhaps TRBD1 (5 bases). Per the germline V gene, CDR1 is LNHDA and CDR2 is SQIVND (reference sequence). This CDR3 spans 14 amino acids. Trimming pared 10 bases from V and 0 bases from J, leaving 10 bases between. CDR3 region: CATGTSSYNSPLHF. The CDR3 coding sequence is TGTGCCACAGGGACTAGCTCCTATAATTCACCCCTCCACTTT.